The 28 T cell receptor beta chains presented below share a single source sample, sequenced in a study of lung T cells in sarcoidosis with Löfgren's syndrome. TCRdb reprocessed the reads with MiXCR, giving one entry per CDR3 protein. The data contain about 19,000 distinct CDR3 sequences, 21% of them singletons. Input material: CD4+ T cells from bronchoalveolar lavage. The receptors were gathered from a human donor with sarcoidosis (Löfgren's syndrome or another form), or a control subject (not recorded which).

Comments on this clonotype: Possible read error: a much larger clone is one base away. The CDR3 bases are TGTGCCAGCAGTTACCTGCGGGAAGACTACGAGCGGTACTTC. This codes for CASSYLREDYERYF. The gene calls are TRBV6-6 and TRBJ2-7, with D perhaps matching TRBD2 (6 bases). CDR1 and CDR2 (germline): MNHNY, SVGAGI (reference sequence). The CDR3 sequence is 14 residues long.

Turning to this clonotype: Being one base from a much bigger clone, this may be a read error. The rearrangement uses TRBV20-1 and TRBJ2-1; D gene uncertain. The germline V and J ends were trimmed by 1 base and 10 bases, with 14 bases remaining between them. This CDR3 is 13 amino acids long. Germline V lookup: CDR1 DFQATT, CDR2 SNEGSKA (reference sequence). This CDR3 reads CSARVHTTEEQFF. The CDR3 DNA reads TGCAGTGCTAGAGTCCATACAACGGAGGAGCAGTTCTTC.

The chain couples TRBV4-3 to TRBJ2-7, with D unresolved. The CDR3 consists of 14 residues. Looked up from germline, CDR1 is LGHNA and CDR2 is YSLEER. V lost 0 bases and J 6 bases, leaving 12 bases between the germline ends. CDR3 DNA sequence: TGCGCCAGCAGCCAAGATAACTTACGCGTCGAGCAGTACTTC. Translating gives CASSQDNLRVEQYF.

This clonotype was seen ten or more times. V is TRBV4-2 and J is TRBJ1-1; perhaps TRBD1 as D (5 bases). The CDR3 is made up of 12 amino acids. The V end was cut by 5 bases, the J end by 10 bases, with 14 bases between. CDR1 is LGHNA and CDR2 is YNFKEQ in the germline V gene. The CDR3 nucleotides read TGTGCCAGCAGCTCCAGGGTAACGGGAGCTTTCTTT. Translated: CASSSRVTGAFF.

The CDR3 loop reads CSVHNRDGYGYTF. In DNA, the CDR3 is TGCAGCGTCCATAACCGGGACGGCTATGGCTACACCTTC. This chain connects TRBV29-1 to TRBJ1-2, with a weak D call TRBD1 (5 bases). This CDR3 is 13 amino acids long. V gave up 6 bases and J gave up 4 bases, with 15 bases separating them. The germline gives CDR1 SQVTM, CDR2 ANQGSEA.

In the case of this clonotype: Given a much more abundant clone one base away, this may be a read error. The chain combines TRBV20-1 with TRBJ2-7; 7 bases line up with TRBD1. J was trimmed by 3 bases and V by 7 bases; bases with no gene match: 12. The CDR3 consists of 14 residues. Per germline, CDR1 DFQATT and CDR2 SNEGSKA (reference sequence). The CDR3 DNA reads as TGCAGTGTCCTAATCGGGGCAGGGGGCTACGAGCAGTACTTC. Amino acids: CSVLIGAGGYEQYF.

The sample holds many counts of this clonotype. V usage is TRBV20-1 and J usage is TRBJ1-1; D ambiguous. The V end lost 0 bases, the J end lost 5 bases, and 19 bases lay between the germline ends. The length of the CDR3 is 16 residues. CDR1 and CDR2 from the germline V gene are DFQATT and SNEGSKA (reference sequence). The CDR3 nucleotides read TGCAGTGCTAGAGAGGGGTTAAGGCCCTCGGGGACTGAAGCTTTCTTT. Translation gives CSAREGLRPSGTEAFF.

This clonotype was recorded a few times. The chain is built from TRBV7-9 and TRBJ1-2, with 7 positions matching TRBD1. V was clipped by 4 bases and J by 4 bases; unmatched bases: 6. The CDR3 consists of 14 residues. CDR1 and CDR2 from the germline V gene are SEHNR and FQNEAQ (reference sequence). This chain's CDR3 is CASSSSGTAYGYTF. The CDR3 DNA reads as TGTGCCAGCAGCTCGTCCGGGACAGCCTATGGCTACACCTTC.

This clonotype was observed a few times. V is TRBV14 and J is TRBJ2-3; D perhaps matches TRBD2 (5 bases). Germline CDR1 SGHDN, CDR2 FVKESK. The V gene lost 4 bases and the J gene lost 0 bases, with 11 bases spanning the gap. The CDR3 contains 15 residues. CDR3 bases: TGTGCCAGCAGCCCCGGGGTATGGAGCACAGATACGCAGTATTTT. This gives the protein CASSPGVWSTDTQYF.

At least ten counts were recorded for this clonotype. The chain is built from TRBV4-2 and TRBJ2-1; 8 nucleotides agree with TRBD1. CDR3 length: 15 residues. The germline V gene has CDR1 LGHNA and CDR2 YNFKEQ. After removal of 4 bases from V and 9 bases from J, the junction contained 11 bases not matched to a gene. This CDR3 is CASSPRTGPGSEQFF. CDR3 nucleotides: TGTGCCAGCAGCCCTCGGACAGGGCCGGGTAGTGAGCAGTTCTTC.

This clonotype was seen ten or more times. V gene TRBV4-1 combines with J gene TRBJ2-1; 13 bases align to TRBD2. The CDR3 sequence is 17 residues long. Germline V CDR1 and CDR2: MGHRA, YSYEKL. Trimming removed 2 bases from V and 7 bases from J; junction bases left unmatched: 8. This CDR3 is CASSQPLLAGGENEQFF. The CDR3 DNA follows: TGCGCCAGCAGCCAACCATTACTAGCGGGAGGGGAGAATGAGCAGTTCTTC.

At least ten counts were recorded for this clonotype. The V and J genes are TRBV7-2 and TRBJ2-3; 16 nucleotides match TRBD2. The V segment lost 1 base and the J segment 3 bases; nucleotides outside the gene matches: 1. The V gene's germline CDR1 is SGHTA and CDR2 FQGNSA. The CDR3 runs to 17 residues. CDR3 residues: CASSLVGLAGGTDTQYF. DNA for the CDR3: TGTGCCAGCAGCTTAGTGGGACTAGCGGGAGGGACAGATACGCAGTATTTT.

By sample fraction, this clonotype is medium-sized. The chain recombines TRBV20-1 with TRBJ1-1; no clear D gene. There are 11 residues in the CDR3. Germline-derived CDR1 and CDR2 are DFQATT and SNEGSKA (reference sequence). Trimming stripped 5 bases from V and 6 bases from J, with 10 bases between. CDR3 bases: TGCAGTGCTGGACGGACCGCTGAAGCTTTCTTT. Translated: CSAGRTAEAFF.

Ten or more counts support this clonotype. The genes are TRBV20-1 and TRBJ1-5, with D unresolved. The germline CDR1 and CDR2 sequences are DFQATT and SNEGSKA (reference sequence). Trimming shortened V by 6 bases and J by 3 bases, and 15 bases separated the two germline ends. CDR3 size: 14 residues. The CDR3 here is CSALAQGPNQPQHF. The CDR3 DNA sequence: TGCAGTGCACTCGCCCAAGGCCCCAATCAGCCCCAGCATTTT.

In its sample, this clonotype was seen many times. The J gene is TRBJ1-6, the V gene TRBV20-1, with unresolved D. Germline CDR1 and CDR2: DFQATT and SNEGSKA (reference sequence). V lost 3 bases to trimming and J lost 1 base, with 13 bases between them. The CDR3 spans 16 residues. CDR3 in amino acids: CSARPVRQSYNSPLHF. CDR3 nucleotides: TGCAGTGCTAGGCCAGTCAGACAATCCTATAATTCACCCCTCCACTTT.

This clonotype has only a few counts. V and J are TRBV5-5 and TRBJ2-1; 10 bases map to TRBD2. The CDR3 length is 15 residues. Germline V CDR1 and CDR2: SGHKS, YYEKEE (reference sequence). V dropped 7 bases and J dropped 3; count of bases not matched to a gene: 7. The DNA for the CDR3 is TGTGCCAGCTCCTTCGGACTAGCGGTCTACAATGAGCAGTTCTTC. It specifies CASSFGLAVYNEQFF.

This clonotype was seen ten or more times. The chain couples TRBV11-3 to TRBJ2-3; D perhaps matches TRBD2 (6 bases). Deletions cut 1 base from V and 4 bases from J, with 12 bases between. From germline, CDR1 is SGHNT and CDR2 YENEEA. CDR3 length: 15 amino acids. DNA for the CDR3: TGTGCCAGCAGCTTAGGGTGGCGGGGCGCAGATACGCAGTATTTT. This translates into CASSLGWRGADTQYF.

In regard to this clonotype: A read error may explain this, as a much larger clone is one base away. V gene TRBV5-4 combines with J gene TRBJ2-5, with 14 positions matching TRBD2. Germline CDR1 and CDR2: SGHNT and YYREEE (reference sequence). The V and J ends lost 4 bases and 4 bases, in that order; junction bases with no gene match: 3. The CDR3 is 15 amino acids. In DNA form, the CDR3 reads TGTGCCAGCAGCCCCGGACTAGCGGGAGGAGAGACCCAGTACTTC. Translated: CASSPGLAGGETQYF.

The rearrangement uses TRBV18 and TRBJ2-5, with 9 bases identical to TRBD1. The V and J ends lost 2 bases and 5 bases, in that order; junction bases with no gene match: 3. Germline V CDR1 and CDR2: KGHSH, LQKENI. The CDR3 has 14 residues. CDR3 sequence: CASSPGQGMETQYF. The CDR3 DNA reads as TGTGCCAGCTCACCAGGACAGGGGATGGAGACCCAGTACTTC.

This clonotype was detected many times. V and J are TRBV4-3 and TRBJ2-1, with D unclear. This CDR3 spans 14 amino acids. Germline CDR1 and CDR2: LGHNA and YSLEER. V was trimmed by 0 bases and J by 5 bases, leaving 8 bases between them. DNA for the CDR3: TGCGCCAGCAGCCAAGATACGGAGAACAATGAGCAGTTCTTC. It encodes CASSQDTENNEQFF.

The rearrangement links TRBV18 to TRBJ2-3; the D gene could be TRBD1 or TRBD2 (5 bases each). Trimming removed 0 bases at V and 3 bases at J, with 7 bases between. CDR3 length: 14 amino acids. The germline gives CDR1 KGHSH, CDR2 LQKENI. The CDR3, as DNA: TGTGCCAGCTCACCACCTTGGGGGACAGATACGCAGTATTTT. Translating it yields CASSPPWGTDTQYF.

This clonotype showed up just a few times. DNA for the CDR3: TGTGCCAGCAGTCCTGGGCAGGGGAATTCACCCCTCCACTTT. The encoded protein is CASSPGQGNSPLHF. The rearrangement links TRBV28 to TRBJ1-6; a possible D gene is TRBD1 (6 bases). This CDR3 is built from 14 residues. The V and J ends lost 5 bases and 7 bases respectively, with 12 bases between them. In germline, CDR1 is MDHEN, CDR2 SYDVKM.

The rearrangement joins TRBV20-1 to TRBJ2-3; D may be TRBD1 (6 bases). Trimming removed 2 bases from V and 0 bases from J, with 12 bases in between. The CDR3 is 15 residues long. The germline V gene has CDR1 DFQATT and CDR2 SNEGSKA (reference sequence). CDR3: CSARTSRGSTDTQYF. CDR3 coding DNA: TGCAGTGCTAGAACCAGCAGGGGCAGCACAGATACGCAGTATTTT.

Notes on this clonotype: A read error is possible here, since a much larger clone lies one base away. The chain employs TRBV12-5 and TRBJ2-3; no reliable D call. Germline V gives CDR1 LGHNT, CDR2 FRNRAP. The CDR3 contains 14 residues. Between the trimmed V and J ends, which lost 4 bases and 4 bases, there was a span of 12 bases. Here the CDR3 reads CASGSWTPPDTQYF. The CDR3 nucleotides are TGTGCTAGTGGTTCCTGGACGCCGCCAGATACGCAGTATTTT. Full variable domain (missing parts from reference TRBV12-5 and TRBJ2-3): DARVTQTPRHKVTEMGQEVTMRCQPILGHNTVFWYRQTMMQGLELLAYFRNRAPLDDSGMPKDRFSAEMPDATLATLKIQPSEPRDSAVYFCASGSWTPPDTQYFGPGTRLTVL.

This clonotype was seen ten or more times. The chain carries TRBV20-1 and TRBJ1-5; maybe TRBD1 (6 bases). Trimming took 3 bases from V and 0 from J, leaving 12 bases between them. Germline CDR1 and CDR2: DFQATT and SNEGSKA (reference sequence). The CDR3 sequence is 15 residues long. The CDR3: CSASKSGHSNQPQHF. As DNA, the CDR3 is TGCAGTGCTAGTAAGTCGGGACATAGCAATCAGCCCCAGCATTTT.

The table lists this clonotype with many counts. The gene calls are TRBV7-9 and TRBJ2-5; a weak D match, TRBD1 (5 bases). CDR1 is SEHNR, CDR2 FQNEAQ, per germline (reference sequence). CDR3 length: 15 residues. The V and J ends lost 0 bases and 4 bases respectively, with 12 bases between them. CDR3 nucleotide sequence: TGTGCCAGCAGCTTAGCGTCCCAGGGCGGAGAGACCCAGTACTTC. Translation: CASSLASQGGETQYF.

Notes on this clonotype: This could be a read error, since a much larger clone is one nucleotide away. The V gene is TRBV24-1, the J gene TRBJ2-1; D ambiguous. Germline CDR1 and CDR2: KGHDR and SFDVKD. V was trimmed by 2 bases and J by 8 bases, leaving 15 bases between them. The CDR3 loop spans 15 amino acids. CDR3 sequence: CATSDSAPNHDEQFF. The DNA for the CDR3 is TGTGCCACCAGTGATTCCGCGCCAAACCACGATGAGCAGTTCTTC.

The CDR3 DNA reads TGTGCCACCCTGATCCACTTAGCGGGAGAAGGCGGCGAGCAGTACTTC. Its protein product is CATLIHLAGEGGEQYF. The chain combines TRBV5-4 with TRBJ2-7; 9 nucleotides align to TRBD2. The CDR3 extends over 16 amino acids. CDR1 is SGHNT, CDR2 YYREEE, per germline (reference sequence). J gave up 6 bases and V 9 bases, and 19 bases lay outside the gene matches.